What follows are 27 T cell receptor beta chains derived from one specimen sequenced in a study of blood T cell repertoires in COVID-19. Only in-frame clones appear in the TCRdb table, and some are missing; sequencing was by immunoSEQ multiplex PCR. The profile shows 200,000 to 300,000 clones, around 81% of them singletons. The specimen was peripheral blood. These TCRs come from a woman older than 75 with COVID-19, enrolled during active disease.

This chain uses TRBV6-2 or TRBV6-3 with TRBJ1-3; a possible D gene is TRBD1 (5 bases). The germline CDR1 and CDR2 sequences are MNHEY and SVGEGT. The CDR3 is made up of 16 amino acids. Trimming took 5 bases from V and 0 from J, leaving 14 bases between them. CDR3 amino acids: CASSTNRWSSGNTIYF. CDR3 coding DNA: TGTGCCAGCAGTACAAACAGGTGGAGCTCTGGAAACACCATATATTTT.

The chain has TRBV30 and TRBJ1-5; D might be TRBD1 (5 bases). This CDR3 region has 13 residues. Germline V gives CDR1 GTSNPN, CDR2 SVGIG (reference sequence). Trimming left V 2 bases short and J 1 base short, with 6 bases between. This chain's CDR3 is CAWSRQSNQPQHF. In DNA form, the CDR3 reads TGTGCCTGGAGTCGACAGAGCAATCAGCCCCAGCATTTT.

The genes are TRBV11-2 and TRBJ1-1, with a possible D match to TRBD1 (5 bases). Per the germline V gene, CDR1 is SGHAT and CDR2 is FQNNGV. The CDR3 spans 12 residues. V shed 5 bases and J shed 7 bases, with 11 bases lying between them. The CDR3 DNA reads TGTGCCAGCAGCCTCCAGGGTGTTGAAGCTTTCTTT. Amino acids: CASSLQGVEAFF.

Here the CDR3 reads CSGVRQETQYF. CDR3 bases: TGCAGTGGCGTCAGGCAAGAGACCCAGTACTTC. V gene TRBV20-1 combines with J gene TRBJ2-5; no firm D call. V was cut by 7 bases and J by 2 bases, with 8 bases left in between. The CDR3 runs 11 residues. Germline CDR1 DFQATT, CDR2 SNEGSKA (reference sequence).

V is TRBV12-3 or TRBV12-4 and J is TRBJ2-5; 7 bases match TRBD1. The trim removed 7 bases at V and 2 bases at J, leaving 4 bases unmatched. This CDR3 spans 13 amino acids. The CDR3 DNA sequence: TGTGCCAGCACCAGGACAGGTCAAGAGACCCAGTACTTC. Amino acid sequence: CASTRTGQETQYF.

The chain carries TRBV7-2 and TRBJ1-1, with TRBD1 matching 7 bases. Trimming at V came to 5 bases and at J to 4 bases, leaving 16 bases not matched to a gene. Germline CDR1 and CDR2: SGHTA and FQGNSA. The CDR3 extends over 17 amino acids. The CDR3 is CASSLQGPGLVGTEAFF. The CDR3 region has the DNA TGTGCCAGCAGCCTACAGGGGCCCGGACTGGTGGGCACTGAAGCTTTCTTT.

V usage is TRBV2 and J usage is TRBJ2-3; tentatively, D is TRBD2 (6 bases). Trimming cost V 6 bases and J 3 bases, with 16 bases left between them. Germline V gene data show CDR1 as SNHLY and CDR2 as FYNNEI. The CDR3 is 15 amino acids. CDR3 in amino acids: CASSLGSGRTDTQYF. The CDR3 bases are TGTGCCAGCAGCCTCGGTAGCGGACGAACAGATACGCAGTATTTT.

The rearrangement joins TRBV24-1 to TRBJ1-3; D gene uncertain. V was pared by 10 bases and J by 0 bases, with 6 bases between. CDR3 length equals 12 residues. Germline CDR1 is KGHDR and CDR2 is SFDVKD. In DNA, the CDR3 is TGTGCCACTCAGGACTCTGGAAACACCATATATTTT. Its translation: CATQDSGNTIYF.

This chain joins TRBV6-5 and TRBJ2-1; no reliable D call. Trimming shortened V by 0 bases and J by 5 bases, and 14 bases separated the two germline ends. Germline CDR1 MNHEY, CDR2 SVGAGI. The CDR3 has 16 residues. CDR3 in DNA: TGTGCCAGCAGTTACTCCGACGACACTCCTAACAATGAGCAGTTCTTC. Amino acid sequence: CASSYSDDTPNNEQFF.

The chain recombines TRBV3-1 (or the pseudogene TRBV3-2) with TRBJ2-7; 8 bases map to TRBD1. V was clipped by 2 bases and J by 4 bases; unmatched bases: 4. Germline lookup yields CDR1 LGHDT and CDR2 YNNKEL (reference sequence). The CDR3 is made up of 14 amino acids. CDR3 region: CASSQQGAGYEQYF. The CDR3 DNA reads as TGTGCCAGCAGCCAACAGGGGGCTGGGTACGAGCAGTACTTC.

The rearrangement uses TRBV19 and TRBJ1-1; TRBD1 agrees at 7 bases. Germline assignment: CDR1 LNHDA and CDR2 SQIVND (reference sequence). There are 16 residues in the CDR3. V trimming: 5 bases; J trimming: 0 bases; junction bases outside the gene matches: 9. The CDR3 DNA sequence: TGTGCCAGTAGTTCAACCCCACAGGGGTTGAACACTGAAGCTTTCTTT. It specifies CASSSTPQGLNTEAFF.

The V call is TRBV19, the J call TRBJ1-3; no reliable D call. CDR1 and CDR2 from the germline V gene are LNHDA and SQIVND (reference sequence). V was trimmed by 4 bases and J by 0 bases, leaving 13 bases between them. This CDR3 has 16 residues. Here the CDR3 reads CASSTPGHHSGNTIYF. The CDR3 DNA is TGTGCCAGTAGTACCCCTGGGCACCACTCTGGAAACACCATATATTTT.

The sample holds one count of this clone. The chain uses TRBV29-1 and TRBJ1-2; D is possibly TRBD1 (6 bases). Trimming removed 7 bases at V and 2 bases at J, with 11 bases between. CDR3 length: 12 residues. Germline CDR1 is SQVTM and CDR2 is ANQGSEA. The CDR3 loop reads CSAQTGNYGYTF. Written as DNA, the CDR3 is TGCAGCGCGCAGACAGGCAACTATGGCTACACCTTC. The variable domain in full, with the rest retrieved from reference TRBV29-1 and TRBJ1-2, is SAVISQKPSRDICQRGTSLTIQCQVDSQVTMMFWYRQQPGQSLTLIATANQGSEATYESGFVIDKFPISRPNLTFSTLTVSNMSPEDSSIYLCSAQTGNYGYTFGSGTRLTVV.

This clone occurred once. V usage is TRBV5-6 and J usage is TRBJ1-3; D is perhaps TRBD1 (6 bases). The germline V and J ends were trimmed by 4 bases and 2 bases, with 10 bases remaining between them. The CDR3 is 14 residues long. Germline lookup yields CDR1 SGHDT and CDR2 YYEEEE. The CDR3 loop is CASSVRGAGNTIYF. The CDR3 DNA sequence: TGTGCCAGCAGCGTCAGGGGTGCTGGAAACACCATATATTTT.

This clone was detected a few times. The chain joins TRBV30 to TRBJ1-6; TRBD1 aligns across 7 bases. Unmatched junction bases numbered 10, after V lost 1 base and J lost 10 bases. Looked up from germline, CDR1 is GTSNPN and CDR2 is SVGIG (reference sequence). The CDR3 covers 15 residues. In nucleotides, the CDR3 is TGTGCCTGGAGTGCCCCGACAGGGTCGGGATCACCCCTCCACTTT. Its protein is CAWSAPTGSGSPLHF. Full variable domain (remainder filled in from reference TRBV30 and TRBJ1-6): SQTIHQWPATLVQPVGSPLSLECTVEGTSNPNLYWYRQAAGRGLQLLFYSVGIGQISSEVPQNLSASRPQDRQFILSSKKLLLSDSGFYLCAWSAPTGSGSPLHFGNGTRLTVT.

This clone was observed a handful of times. This chain joins TRBV6-5 and TRBJ2-2; 7 bases agree with TRBD2. Germline trimming cut 6 bases from V and 8 bases from J; bases unmatched to any gene: 6. Germline V gives CDR1 MNHEY, CDR2 SVGAGI. The CDR3 has 13 residues. DNA for the CDR3: TGTGCCAGCAGCCTAGCGGTAGGGGGGGAGCTGTTTTTT. Amino acid sequence: CASSLAVGGELFF.

This chain uses TRBV2 with TRBJ2-2; TRBD1 agrees at 8 bases. V trimming: 7 bases; J trimming: 4 bases; junction bases outside the gene matches: 2. The germline gives CDR1 SNHLY, CDR2 FYNNEI. CDR3 length: 13 amino acids. The CDR3 bases are TGTGCCAGCAACGACAGGGGCACCGGGGAGCTGTTTTTT. Its translation is CASNDRGTGELFF.

This clone was seen a few times. The chain recombines TRBV5-1 with TRBJ2-2; TRBD2 might be the D (6 bases). In germline, CDR1 is SGHRS, CDR2 YFSETQ. The CDR3 consists of 13 residues. Trimming shortened V by 8 bases and J by 5 bases, and 13 bases separated the two germline ends. Here the CDR3 reads CASGRDGTGELFF. Written as DNA, the CDR3 is TGCGCCAGTGGGCGGGACGGTACCGGGGAGCTGTTTTTT.

This clone occurred a few times. This specimen includes other DNA sequences encoding the same CDR3. The rearrangement links TRBV10-3 to TRBJ1-1; D ambiguous. Germline-derived CDR1 and CDR2 are ENHRY and SYGVKD. CDR3 length equals 13 residues. Trimming removed 3 bases at V and 0 bases at J, with 5 bases between. CDR3 sequence (DNA): TGTGCCATCAGTGATTCTCTGAACACTGAAGCTTTCTTT. Residues: CAISDSLNTEAFF.

This chain's CDR3 is CASGAGGLLADTQYF. The CDR3 nucleotides are TGCGCCAGCGGAGCGGGGGGCCTTTTGGCAGATACGCAGTATTTT. The chain combines TRBV10-2 with TRBJ2-3; 9 bases are a match to TRBD2. The V gene's germline CDR1 is WSHSY and CDR2 SAAADI. V trimming: 8 bases; J trimming: 4 bases; junction bases outside the gene matches: 10. This CDR3 has 15 residues.

This clone has a single count. The CDR3 spells CASSLRQKIGEQYF. As DNA, the CDR3 is TGTGCCAGCAGCTTGAGACAAAAAATAGGCGAGCAGTACTTC. The chain has TRBV5-6 and TRBJ2-7, with unresolved D. Germline V gene data show CDR1 as SGHDT and CDR2 as YYEEEE. The CDR3 sequence is 14 residues long. V lost 1 base to trimming and J lost 6 bases, with 14 bases between them.

This clone was recorded once. The gene calls are TRBV6-5 and TRBJ2-7; TRBD2 matches at 9 bases. This CDR3 contains 13 residues. V lost 8 bases and J lost 1; bases outside the gene matches: 3. Germline V gene sequence: CDR1 MNHEY, CDR2 SVGAGI. CDR3 sequence (DNA): TGTGCCAGCTACCTAGCGGGGTCCTACGAGCAGTACTTC. Its protein product is CASYLAGSYEQYF.

Only a few counts were recorded for this clone. This chain's CDR3 is CASRKAYEQFF. The CDR3 nucleotides read TGTGCCAGCCGTAAAGCGTATGAGCAGTTCTTC. The chain links TRBV3-1 (or the pseudogene TRBV3-2) to TRBJ2-1; D not resolved. V was cut by 8 bases and J by 8 bases, with 10 bases left in between. Germline assignment: CDR1 LGHDT and CDR2 YNNKEL (reference sequence). The CDR3 contains 11 residues.

The V call is TRBV7-9, the J call TRBJ1-2, with TRBD1 as a possible D gene (5 bases). This CDR3 contains 13 residues. V was clipped by 5 bases and J by 1 base, with 8 bases between them. Germline V CDR1 and CDR2: SEHNR, FQNEAQ (reference sequence). The CDR3 bases are TGTGCCAGCAGCCCGCAGGGTAACTATGGCTACACCTTC. Protein sequence: CASSPQGNYGYTF. Filled out from reference TRBV7-9 and TRBJ1-2, the complete variable domain reads DTGVSQNPRHKITKRGQNVTFRCDPISEHNRLYWYRQTLGQGPEFLTYFQNEAQLEKSRLLSDRFSAERPKGSFSTLEIQRTEQGDSAMYLCASSPQGNYGYTFGSGTRLTVV.

The V call is TRBV4-3, the J call TRBJ1-1; TRBD1 is a possible D gene (5 bases). The CDR3 is 13 amino acids. CDR1 is LGHNA, CDR2 YSLEER, per germline. V was pared by 0 bases and J by 10 bases, with 12 bases between. The CDR3 here is CASSQEEGTGAFF. CDR3 nucleotides: TGCGCCAGCAGCCAAGAGGAAGGTACAGGAGCTTTCTTT.

The gene calls are TRBV3-1 (or the pseudogene TRBV3-2) and TRBJ2-2, with TRBD1 identical over 8 bases. Trimming at V came to 5 bases and at J to 0 bases, leaving 8 bases not matched to a gene. This CDR3 spans 17 amino acids. Per germline, CDR1 LGHDT and CDR2 YNNKEL (reference sequence). In nucleotides, the CDR3 is TGTGCCAGCAGCTCCTTTGGACAGGGACCGAACACCGGGGAGCTGTTTTTT. Translation: CASSSFGQGPNTGELFF.

This chain connects TRBV30 to TRBJ1-5; D possibly corresponds to TRBD1 (5 bases). V was shortened by 4 bases and J by 3 bases, with 10 bases between the two germline ends. Germline lookup yields CDR1 GTSNPN and CDR2 SVGIG (reference sequence). The CDR3 covers 13 residues. The CDR3 DNA reads as TGTGCCTGGACGAAGGGGCACAATCAGCCCCAGCATTTT. This encodes CAWTKGHNQPQHF.